The 29 T cell receptor beta chains below all came from one sample that was sequenced in a study of T-cell memory formation after mild COVID-19 (dated by TCRdb to about 2021). Library creation used 5' RACE. The sequencing machine was an Illumina NovaSeq 6000. The public sequencing data were trimmed at Q25 with fastp and processed into clonotypes with MiXCR by TCRdb, which kept only in-frame beta chains. Identical CDR3 protein sequences are pooled into one entry, listed with their most common genes and DNA. Recorded for this sample are 180,000 or so distinct CDR3 sequences; 16% of them occurred a single time. Of the sample, approximately 2.2% falls within the top ten clones. Material for sequencing was PBMCs or a T cell subset sorted from them (not recorded which). These receptors were collected from an adult woman who had mild COVID-19 (a few samples of this study predate the infection). The sample titles of this study are shuffled in the database, so cell type and time point are left out; the donor was told from shared clones.

This clonotype showed up just a few times. V and J are TRBV7-2 and TRBJ2-4; D possibly corresponds to TRBD2 (6 bases). The length of the CDR3 is 14 residues. Per the germline V gene, CDR1 is SGHTA and CDR2 is FQGNSA. Trimming took off 2 bases at V and 3 bases at J, with 8 bases between the two ends. The CDR3 sequence: CASSLQGGKNIQYF. CDR3 DNA: TGTGCCAGCAGCTTACAGGGAGGCAAAAACATTCAGTACTTC.

As concerns this clonotype: The junction shows a germline mismatch at one end, possibly a read error. The chain uses TRBV3-1 and TRBJ2-7; 8 nucleotides match TRBD1. Germline V gene lookup returns CDR1 LGHDT and CDR2 YNNKEL (reference sequence). There are 11 residues in the CDR3. In DNA, the CDR3 is TGTGCCAGCAGCCAAAGGACAGGGAAGCACTTC. Residues: CASSQRTGKHF.

The rearrangement joins TRBV12-3 or TRBV12-4 to TRBJ1-2; weak D call: TRBD1 (5 bases). The CDR3 is made up of 16 amino acids. V dropped 6 bases and J dropped 4 bases, with 21 bases sitting between them. The DNA for the CDR3 is TGTGCCAGCAGCCCCGTTCCGAGGGGCAAACGCTATGGCTACACCTTC. Translated, it gives CASSPVPRGKRYGYTF.

This clonotype occurred a few times. V is TRBV20-1 and J is TRBJ2-1; 13 nucleotides agree with TRBD2. Trimming removed 5 bases from V and 7 bases from J; junction bases left unmatched: 5. Germline CDR1 DFQATT, CDR2 SNEGSKA (reference sequence). The CDR3 is made up of 14 amino acids. CDR3 nucleotides: TGCAGTGCTGGGGGACTAGCGGGATCAAATGAGCAGTTCTTC. Translated: CSAGGLAGSNEQFF.

The chain links TRBV9 to TRBJ2-5; 10 bases agree with TRBD1. With 3 bases clipped from V and 4 bases from J, the junction kept 9 bases outside the gene matches. In germline, CDR1 is SGDLS, CDR2 YYNGEE. The CDR3 consists of 16 residues. CDR3 protein: CASSARDRGLIETQYF. Written as DNA, the CDR3 is TGTGCCAGCAGCGCTCGGGACAGGGGATTGATAGAGACCCAGTACTTC.

J is TRBJ2-7 and V is TRBV6-5; 8 positions match TRBD2. V dropped 3 bases and J dropped 0; count of bases not matched to a gene: 4. Per the germline V gene, CDR1 is MNHEY and CDR2 is SVGAGI. CDR3 length equals 15 residues. The CDR3 DNA is TGTGCCAGCAGTTATACTAGCGGCCACTCCTACGAGCAGTACTTC. It codes for CASSYTSGHSYEQYF.

CDR3 in amino acids: CASSLRSSGSGEQYF. Here the CDR3 DNA reads TGCGCCAGCAGCTTGCGGTCCAGCGGGAGTGGCGAGCAGTACTTC. The chain couples TRBV5-1 to TRBJ2-7, with 8 bases that match TRBD2. CDR1 is SGHRS and CDR2 is YFSETQ in the germline V gene. Losses at the gene ends were 1 base for V and 6 bases for J; bases not matched to a gene: 9. The CDR3 is made up of 15 amino acids.

This clonotype was seen ten or more times. The chain combines TRBV6-5 with TRBJ2-1; weak D call: TRBD2 (6 bases). V was cut by 4 bases and J by 4 bases, with 17 bases left in between. The length of the CDR3 is 16 residues. Germline CDR1 and CDR2: MNHEY and SVGAGI. CDR3 in amino acids: CASSSLGGGFYNEQFF. The CDR3 DNA reads TGTGCCAGCAGTTCCCTGGGAGGAGGCTTTTACAATGAGCAGTTCTTC.

Concerning this clonotype itself: Germline and junction disagree at one end, which may indicate a read error. This chain uses TRBV12-3 or TRBV12-4 with TRBJ1-2; D may be TRBD1 (5 bases). CDR3 size: 13 residues. As DNA, the CDR3 is TGTGCCAGCAGTCGCTCTAACGGCGGGAGTGGGGCATTC. It specifies CASSRSNGGSGAF.

The V and J genes are TRBV3-1 and TRBJ1-2; unclear D gene. Germline V CDR1 and CDR2: LGHDT, YNNKEL (reference sequence). V lost 4 bases and J 3 bases, leaving 12 bases between the germline ends. This CDR3 has 14 amino acids. CDR3 sequence: CASSPRPTDYGYTF. The CDR3 region has the DNA TGTGCCAGCAGCCCACGCCCCACCGACTATGGCTACACCTTC.

DNA for the CDR3: TGTGCCAGCAGTTACTCCCCGACTAGCGGGGCGGATACGCAGTATTTT. It translates to CASSYSPTSGADTQYF. The chain carries TRBV6-5 and TRBJ2-3; the match to TRBD2 covers 11 bases. The J segment lost 6 bases and the V segment lost 0 bases, leaving 5 bases of the junction unmatched. CDR1 is MNHEY and CDR2 is SVGAGI in the germline V gene. This CDR3 region has 16 residues.

J is TRBJ1-1 and V is TRBV19; D gene ambiguous. The germline gives CDR1 LNHDA, CDR2 SQIVND (reference sequence). This CDR3 has 14 amino acids. Trimming left V 4 bases short and J 3 bases short, with 12 bases between. The CDR3 nucleotides read TGTGCCAGTAGTACCGAGGGTGGATACACTGAAGCTTTCTTT. Encoded protein: CASSTEGGYTEAFF.

The V call is TRBV25-1, the J call TRBJ2-5; 9 bases map to TRBD2. In germline, CDR1 is MGHDK, CDR2 SYGVNS. The CDR3 is 17 amino acids. With V trimmed by 2 bases and J by 5 bases, 12 bases remained unmatched. The DNA for the CDR3 is TGTGCCAGCAGTGAAGGGAAGCGGGGGGCCCCGAGGGAGACCCAGTACTTC. Protein product: CASSEGKRGAPRETQYF.

V is TRBV24-1 and J is TRBJ1-2; 7 positions match TRBD1. The CDR3 sequence is 13 residues long. Trimming took 9 bases from V and 7 from J; bases not matched to a gene: 10. Germline CDR1 is KGHDR and CDR2 is SFDVKD. The CDR3 reads CATGDDRALGYTF. The CDR3 DNA follows: TGTGCCACCGGCGACGACAGGGCTCTTGGCTACACCTTC.

This chain links TRBV7-9 with TRBJ2-1; D may be TRBD1 or TRBD2 (5 bases each). V dropped 5 bases and J dropped 7 bases, with 18 bases sitting between them. Germline CDR1 SEHNR, CDR2 FQNEAQ (reference sequence). The CDR3 loop spans 15 amino acids. CDR3 nucleotides: TGTGCCAGCAGCGGGTCCGGGACCGCGAAAAATGAGCAGTTCTTC. It codes for CASSGSGTAKNEQFF.

This sequence joins TRBV7-9 and TRBJ2-3, with a weak D call TRBD1 (6 bases). The CDR3 is made up of 17 amino acids. V lost 2 bases, J lost 3 bases, and 18 bases lay in between. Per the germline V gene, CDR1 is SEHNR and CDR2 is FQNEAQ (reference sequence). The CDR3 DNA sequence: TGTGCCAGCAGCTTAAAGGCACGGCAGGGGCGGACAGATACGCAGTATTTT. It encodes CASSLKARQGRTDTQYF.

The rearrangement joins TRBV14 to TRBJ2-3, with D possibly matching TRBD2 (5 bases). V lost 8 bases and J lost 8, with 14 bases in between. The CDR3 is 12 residues long. Germline V gene sequence: CDR1 SGHDN, CDR2 FVKESK. For the CDR3, the DNA is TGTGCCAGCCGGATGGGAGTCGGTACGCAGTATTTT. Translated: CASRMGVGTQYF.

The chain carries TRBV5-1 and TRBJ2-5; 8 nucleotides match TRBD1. V was clipped by 4 bases and J by 3 bases; unmatched bases: 8. CDR3 length: 15 residues. Germline loops: CDR1 SGHRS, CDR2 YFSETQ. The CDR3 bases are TGCGCCAGCAGCACCGGACAGGGCAACAAAGAGACCCAGTACTTC. This translates into CASSTGQGNKETQYF. The variable domain in full, with the rest retrieved from reference TRBV5-1 and TRBJ2-5, is KAGVTQTPRYLIKTRGQQVTLSCSPISGHRSVSWYQQTPGQGLQFLFEYFSETQRNKGNFPGRFSGRQFSNSRSEMNVSTLELGDSALYLCASSTGQGNKETQYFGPGTRLLVL.

As for this clonotype: The junction and the germline gene differ at one end; a read error may be behind it. The chain joins TRBV28 to TRBJ1-2; 7 bases are a match to TRBD1. Germline CDR1 MDHEN, CDR2 SYDVKM. CDR3 length equals 14 residues. This CDR3 reads CASTLPGGLYGYTF. The CDR3 DNA sequence: TGTGCCAGCACTTTACCAGGGGGACTCTATGGCTACACCTTC.

This clonotype occurred a few times. The chain joins TRBV12-3 or TRBV12-4 to TRBJ1-2; no reliable D call. The ends were cut back, 1 base at V and 8 bases at J, with 8 bases in the middle. The CDR3 runs 12 residues. CDR3 coding DNA: TGTGCCAGCAGTTTAGGGGCTAGGGGCTACACCTTC. It encodes CASSLGARGYTF.

The chain uses TRBV12-3 or TRBV12-4 and TRBJ1-1, with D uncertain. The CDR3 totals 15 residues. Trimming removed 5 bases at V and 1 base at J, with 14 bases between. CDR3 in DNA: TGTGCCAGCAGTCCAAGTACCCCAGGGAACACTGAAGCTTTCTTT. Protein sequence: CASSPSTPGNTEAFF.

The V call is TRBV30, the J call TRBJ2-7; the D is unclear. Germline assignment: CDR1 GTSNPN and CDR2 SVGIG (reference sequence). The germline V and J ends were trimmed by 1 base and 2 bases, with 9 bases remaining between them. CDR3 size: 13 residues. CDR3 bases: TGTGCCTGGAGTGGCCTTCCCCCCTACGAGCAGTACTTC. Translation: CAWSGLPPYEQYF.

The rearrangement uses TRBV7-2 and TRBJ2-1; possible D gene TRBD2, 6 bases. CDR1 and CDR2 (germline): SGHTA, FQGNSA. V shed 5 bases and J shed 7 bases, with 12 bases lying between them. The CDR3 sequence is 13 residues long. The chain's CDR3 is CASSRDFQNEQFF. CDR3 sequence (DNA): TGTGCCAGCAGCCGGGACTTTCAGAATGAGCAGTTCTTC. Complete variable domain (other parts from reference TRBV7-2 and TRBJ2-1): GAGVSQSPSNKVTEKGKDVELRCDPISGHTALYWYRQSLGQGLEFLIYFQGNSAPDKSGLPSDRFSAERTGGSVSTLTIQRTQQEDSAVYLCASSRDFQNEQFFGPGTRLTVL.

This clonotype turned up a few times. The genes are TRBV7-9 and TRBJ2-5; 13 bases are shared with TRBD2. CDR1 is SEHNR, CDR2 FQNEAQ, per germline (reference sequence). With 2 bases clipped from V and 5 bases from J, the junction kept 8 bases outside the gene matches. The CDR3 length is 17 residues. CDR3 bases: TGTGCCAGCAGCTTAACCGGACTAGCGGGAGCCTCTGAGACCCAGTACTTC. Amino acids: CASSLTGLAGASETQYF. The complete variable domain, with remaining parts taken from reference TRBV7-9 and TRBJ2-5, reads DTGVSQNPRHKITKRGQNVTFRCDPISEHNRLYWYRQTLGQGPEFLTYFQNEAQLEKSRLLSDRFSAERPKGSFSTLEIQRTEQGDSAMYLCASSLTGLAGASETQYFGPGTRLLVL.

CDR3 nucleotide sequence: TGTGCCAGCTCACCATCGGGGGGGCCAAACTATGGCTACACCTTC. This gives the protein CASSPSGGPNYGYTF. J is TRBJ1-2 and V is TRBV18, with TRBD1 as a possible D gene (6 bases). Germline V lookup: CDR1 KGHSH, CDR2 LQKENI. V dropped 2 bases and J dropped 2 bases, with 12 bases sitting between them. The CDR3 is made up of 15 amino acids.

This chain joins TRBV21-1 and TRBJ1-1. TRBV21-1 is assigned pseudogene status. The CDR3 is made up of 16 amino acids. CDR3 coding DNA: TGTGCCAGCAGCACCCCGGTAGACACGAGGAACACTGAAGCTTTCTTT. It specifies CASSTPVDTRNTEAFF.

This clonotype appeared a few times. The chain combines TRBV28 with TRBJ2-1; 7 bases match TRBD1. Germline V gives CDR1 MDHEN, CDR2 SYDVKM. The CDR3 length is 14 residues. The V and J ends lost 7 bases and 2 bases, in that order; junction bases with no gene match: 5. As DNA, the CDR3 is TGTGCCAGCATCCCCGGGACAGCCTACAATGAGCAGTTCTTC. This codes for CASIPGTAYNEQFF.

The rearrangement uses TRBV5-1 and TRBJ1-5; D is undetermined. In germline, CDR1 is SGHRS, CDR2 YFSETQ. V was shortened by 0 bases and J by 6 bases, with 7 bases between the two germline ends. The CDR3 totals 13 residues. The CDR3 region is CASSLGNPQPQHF. As DNA, the CDR3 is TGCGCCAGCAGCTTGGGAAACCCTCAGCCCCAGCATTTT.

In this sample, this clonotype turned up a few times. The chain uses TRBV30 and TRBJ2-2; D remains unclear. V shed 4 bases and J shed 5 bases, with 17 bases lying between them. This CDR3 region has 15 residues. The germline V gene has CDR1 GTSNPN and CDR2 SVGIG (reference sequence). The CDR3 here is CAWTTPTIPTGELFF. CDR3 coding DNA: TGTGCCTGGACCACCCCCACGATACCTACCGGGGAGCTGTTTTTT.